The 8 T cell receptor beta chains reported below all come from one sample, sequenced in a study of shared clonotypes between healthy human individuals. The protocol was immunoSEQ multiplex PCR, while the TCRdb copy is restricted to in-frame clones and leaves out a portion. Seen here are around 320,000 clones, roughly 84% observed once, and the top ten hold around 16%. The sample was memory CD8+ T cells sorted from blood. Noted subset: CD45RO+ cells pooled with CCR7-negative TemRA cells. Source of these receptors: a man between 18 and 29 years old in good health.

The chain joins TRBV5-1 to TRBJ2-5; possibly TRBD1 for D (6 bases). The germline V gene has CDR1 SGHRS and CDR2 YFSETQ. The CDR3 is made up of 16 amino acids. The germline V and J ends were trimmed by 2 bases and 2 bases, with 16 bases remaining between them. CDR3 sequence (DNA): TGCGCCAGCAGCTTCCCGGACAGCATTATTCAAGAGACCCAGTACTTC. This encodes CASSFPDSIIQETQYF.

The rearrangement links TRBV5-6 to TRBJ2-1, with TRBD2 as a possible D gene (5 bases). The CDR3 spans 14 residues. Germline lookup yields CDR1 SGHDT and CDR2 YYEEEE. V was shortened by 4 bases and J by 5 bases, with 13 bases between the two germline ends. Here the CDR3 DNA reads TGTGCCAGCAGCCACTGGCGGGTCCACAATGAGCAGTTCTTC. It yields the protein CASSHWRVHNEQFF.

The V call is TRBV6-1, the J call TRBJ2-1; 8 bases match TRBD1. The CDR3 runs to 16 residues. The ends lost 2 bases at V and 6 bases at J; junction bases unmatched: 9. The germline gives CDR1 MNHNS, CDR2 SASEGT. This chain's CDR3 is CASSEFAGQGRNEQFF. In DNA form, the CDR3 reads TGTGCCAGCAGTGAATTTGCCGGACAGGGTCGCAATGAGCAGTTCTTC.

The genes are TRBV13 and TRBJ1-5; D is perhaps TRBD1 (6 bases). The CDR3 runs to 16 residues. Germline V gene lookup returns CDR1 PRHDT and CDR2 FYEKMQ (reference sequence). V dropped 1 base and J dropped 7 bases, with 17 bases sitting between them. The CDR3 DNA sequence: TGTGCCAGCAGCTTAGATTCCCAACCAGGGGAGCAGCCCCAGCATTTT. Protein: CASSLDSQPGEQPQHF.

The chain joins TRBV6-1 to TRBJ2-2, with TRBD1 as a possible D gene (5 bases). The length of the CDR3 is 15 residues. Trimming stripped 10 bases from V and 6 bases from J, with 21 bases between. Germline loops: CDR1 MNHNS, CDR2 SASEGT. The CDR3 sequence is CATGQASILAGELFF. The DNA of the CDR3 is TGTGCCACCGGACAAGCAAGTATTCTGGCCGGGGAGCTGTTTTTT.

The chain employs TRBV10-3 and TRBJ2-7; no clear D gene. V was pared by 4 bases and J by 4 bases, with 8 bases between. CDR1 and CDR2 from the germline V gene are ENHRY and SYGVKD. The CDR3 covers 12 residues. CDR3 protein: CAISGLEYEQYF. The CDR3 nucleotides are TGTGCCATCAGTGGTCTAGAGTACGAGCAGTACTTC.

The chain joins TRBV21-1 to TRBJ1-5. TRBV21-1 is flagged as a pseudogene. The CDR3 consists of 15 residues. CDR3 in DNA: TGTGCCAGCAGTCCAGCCGGGGGGACCAATCAGCCCCAGCATTTT. It encodes CASSPAGGTNQPQHF.

V is TRBV7-3 and J is TRBJ2-3; TRBD2 might be the D (5 bases). V lost 3 bases, J lost 4 bases, and 11 bases lay in between. Per the germline V gene, CDR1 is SGHTA and CDR2 is FQGTGA. The CDR3 is 14 residues long. Written as DNA, the CDR3 is TGTGCCAGCAGCTTTGGCCTCGGGGCAGATACGCAGTATTTT. Its protein is CASSFGLGADTQYF.